This T cell receptor beta chain was sequenced for a study of neoadjuvant anti-PD-1 for oral cavity cancer. Sequencing used immunoSEQ multiplex PCR; TCRdb keeps in-frame clones, though not all of them. Found here are 20,000 to 25,000 clones, 45% of them singletons; the top ten hold approximately 40%. The time point: after neoadjuvant nivolumab, at surgical resection. This clone was picked up one time. The V and J ends lost 8 bases and 0 bases, in that order; junction bases with no gene match: 9. This CDR3 region has 15 residues. CDR1 is MDHEN, CDR2 SYDVKM, per germline. Specimen: tumor tissue, collected after nivolumab (anti-PD-1) treatment. This rearrangement joins TRBV28 to TRBJ2-7, with TRBD1 identical over 8 bases. The clonotype comes from a person between 40 and 85 years old with oral cavity squamous cell carcinoma. CDR3 in amino acids: CASGLGTGPSYEQYF. CDR3 DNA sequence: TGTGCCAGCGGTCTGGGGACAGGTCCCTCCTACGAGCAGTACTTC.